This is a list of T cell receptor beta chains from one sample in a study of shared clonotypes between healthy human individuals. Assay used: immunoSEQ multiplex PCR; TCRdb lists only in-frame clones, some missing. The sample includes 1,500,000 or so clones, just under 99% of them seen just once. Sequencing was done on a sample of naive CD4+ T cells sorted from blood. Source of these receptors: a man aged 30 to 39 in good health. The conserved cysteine and the conserved F or W are not part of the CDR3 here.

V gene: TRBV7-9
CDR3 protein: ASGWSADTQY

V gene: TRBV7-2
CDR3 protein: ASSLEAGWDIQY

V gene: TRBV6-6
CDR3 protein: ASTPDRQGQPQH

V gene: TRBV6-4
CDR3 protein: ASSPTSVGTDTQY

V gene: TRBV6-6
CDR3 protein: ASSYLDSGHSYEQY

V gene: TRBV7-9
CDR3 protein: ASSTPAGDTDTQY

V gene: TRBV11-2
CDR3 protein: ASSLRVEQY

V gene: TRBV12-2
CDR3 protein: ASRFPTGHPPYEQY

V gene: TRBV2
CDR3 protein: ASSEQTSNQPQH

V gene: TRBV5-6
CDR3 protein: ASSLGRERGQPQH

V gene: TRBV4-1
CDR3 protein: ASSQGDRGYQPQH

V gene: TRBV23-1
CDR3 protein: ASSQSRVVSETQY

V gene: TRBV6-1
CDR3 protein: ASSILGLTGELF

V gene: TRBV18
CDR3 protein: ASSPLTSGLLNEQF

V gene: TRBV19
CDR3 protein: ASRGFLAGYSNEQF

V gene: TRBV30
CDR3 protein: AWGEVNTQY

V gene: TRBV11-2
CDR3 protein: ASSFSTAKNIQY

V gene: TRBV18
CDR3 protein: ASSPRRETQY

V gene: TRBV5-4
CDR3 protein: ASSPRTGQTDTQY

V gene: TRBV29-1
CDR3 protein: SVQGRGNNEQF

V gene: TRBV28
CDR3 protein: ASSLEETQY

V gene: TRBV7-2
CDR3 protein: ASSLKRDTEAF

V gene: TRBV30
CDR3 protein: AWGQGPQETQY

V gene: TRBV9
CDR3 protein: ASSVGTSGSETQY

V gene: TRBV9
CDR3 protein: ASSVSDGDYNEQF

V gene: TRBV7-3
CDR3 protein: ASSLGLAGGLGEQY

V gene: TRBV18
CDR3 protein: ASSPQQLNEKLF

V gene: TRBV5-1
CDR3 protein: ASSLTDWATNEKLF

V gene: TRBV5-5
CDR3 protein: ASSGVHEQY

V gene: TRBV4-1
CDR3 protein: ASSQQLAGPDETQY

V gene: TRBV5-1
CDR3 protein: ASSSGFVQGSIGNTIY

V gene: TRBV5-1
CDR3 protein: ASSLTGEVGTNEQF

V gene: TRBV25-1
CDR3 protein: ASTAARGAGVRVDTQY

V gene: TRBV21-1
CDR3 protein: ASPDLRGGGEAF

V gene: TRBV2
CDR3 protein: ASRDRVRNTQY

V gene: TRBV19
CDR3 protein: ASSLLGTSGIKTYNEQF

V gene: TRBV11-2
CDR3 protein: ASSLGVSSYEQY

V gene: TRBV5-1
CDR3 protein: ASSLTQGDGYT

V gene: TRBV12-2
CDR3 protein: ASRLAGDMGASSEPQH

V gene: TRBV28
CDR3 protein: ASRDGRRGYT